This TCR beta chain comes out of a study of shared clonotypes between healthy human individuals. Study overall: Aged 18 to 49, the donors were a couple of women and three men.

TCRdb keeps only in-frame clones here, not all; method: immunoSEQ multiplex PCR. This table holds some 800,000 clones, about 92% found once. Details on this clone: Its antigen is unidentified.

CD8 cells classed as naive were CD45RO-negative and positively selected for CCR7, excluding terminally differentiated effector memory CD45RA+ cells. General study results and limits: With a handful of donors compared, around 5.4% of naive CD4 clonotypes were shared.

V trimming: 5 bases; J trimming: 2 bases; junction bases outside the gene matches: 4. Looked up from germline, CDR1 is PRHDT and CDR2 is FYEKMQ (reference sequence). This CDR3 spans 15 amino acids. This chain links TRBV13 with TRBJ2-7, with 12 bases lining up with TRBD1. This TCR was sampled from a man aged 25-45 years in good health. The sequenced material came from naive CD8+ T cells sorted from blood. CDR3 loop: CASSGGTGGPYEQYF. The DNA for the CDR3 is TGTGCCAGCAGCGGAGGGACAGGGGGCCCCTACGAGCAGTACTTC.